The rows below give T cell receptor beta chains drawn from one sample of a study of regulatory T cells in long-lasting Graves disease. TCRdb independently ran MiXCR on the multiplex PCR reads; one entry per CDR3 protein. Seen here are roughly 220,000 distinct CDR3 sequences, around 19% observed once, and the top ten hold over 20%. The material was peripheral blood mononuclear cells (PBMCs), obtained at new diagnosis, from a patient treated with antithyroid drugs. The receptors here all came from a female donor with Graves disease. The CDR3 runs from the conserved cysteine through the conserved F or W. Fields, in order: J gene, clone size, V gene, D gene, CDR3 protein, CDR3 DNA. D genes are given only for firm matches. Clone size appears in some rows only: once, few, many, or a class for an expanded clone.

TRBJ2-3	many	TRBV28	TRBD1	CASYGQGSTDTQYF	TGTGCCAGCTACGGACAGGGTAGCACAGATACGCAGTATTTT
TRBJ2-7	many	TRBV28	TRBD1	CASSSPGQYYEQYF	TGTGCCAGCAGCTCGCCGGGACAGTACTACGAGCAGTACTTC
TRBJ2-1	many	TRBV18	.	CASSPRPGNYNEQFF	TGTGCCAGCTCACCACGGCCGGGCAACTACAATGAGCAGTTCTTC
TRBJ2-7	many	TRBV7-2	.	CASSLDSRSLNEQYF	TGTGCCAGCAGCTTAGATAGCAGGTCCCTAAACGAGCAGTACTTC
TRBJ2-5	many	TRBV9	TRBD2	CASSSRTSGSLWETQYF	TGTGCCAGCAGCTCTCGGACTAGCGGGAGTTTATGGGAGACCCAGTACTTC
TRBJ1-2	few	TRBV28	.	CASSNSYGYTF	TGTGCCAGCAGTAACAGCTATGGCTACACCTTC
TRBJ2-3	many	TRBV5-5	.	CASRWLGERDTQYF	TGTGCCAGCAGGTGGTTAGGGGAAAGGGATACGCAGTATTTT
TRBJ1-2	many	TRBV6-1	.	CASGRTVWSYGYTF	TGTGCCAGCGGGAGGACAGTCTGGAGTTATGGCTACACCTTC
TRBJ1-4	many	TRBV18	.	CASSIRLTEKLFF	TGTGCCAGCTCAATTCGGCTGACCGAAAAACTGTTTTTT
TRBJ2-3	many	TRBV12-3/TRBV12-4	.	CASSLSRRRDTQYF	TGTGCCAGCAGTTTAAGTCGGAGGAGAGATACGCAGTATTTT
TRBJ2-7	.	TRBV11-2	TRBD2	CASSLDPGTSGRAGYEQYF	TGTGCCAGCAGCTTAGATCCGGGGACTAGCGGGAGGGCCGGGTACGAGCAGTACTTC
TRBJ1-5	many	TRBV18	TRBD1	CASSPEKGADQPQHF	TGTGCCAGCTCACCTGAAAAGGGGGCGGATCAGCCCCAGCATTTT
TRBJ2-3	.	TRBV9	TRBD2	CASSTRGGRDTQYF	TGTGCCAGCAGCACGAGGGGAGGGAGGGATACGCAGTATTTT
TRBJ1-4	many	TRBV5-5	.	CASSTTGTSEKLFF	TGTGCCAGCAGCACTACGGGTACTTCCGAAAAACTGTTTTTT
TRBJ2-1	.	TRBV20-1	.	CSASTGQGKSEQFF	TGCAGTGCCAGCACTGGGCAGGGAAAGTCTGAGCAGTTCTTC
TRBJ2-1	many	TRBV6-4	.	CASSDKGEGSNEQFF	TGTGCCAGCAGTGACAAGGGGGAGGGTAGCAATGAGCAGTTCTTC
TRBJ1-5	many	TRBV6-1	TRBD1	CASNQQGYQPQHF	TGTGCCAGCAACCAACAGGGGTATCAGCCCCAGCATTTT
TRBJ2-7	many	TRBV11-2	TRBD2	CASSSGGSGRGYEQYF	TGTGCCAGCAGTTCGGGGGGTAGCGGGAGAGGCTACGAGCAGTACTTC
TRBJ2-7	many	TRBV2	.	CASRDLVPGRGFGEQYF	TGTGCCAGCAGAGACCTCGTCCCGGGACGCGGATTTGGGGAGCAGTACTTC
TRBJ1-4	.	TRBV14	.	CASSLQARDEKLFF	TGTGCCAGCAGCCTCCAGGCAAGGGATGAAAAACTGTTTTTT
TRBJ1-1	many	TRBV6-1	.	CASTSHGGGPEAFF	TGTGCCAGCACATCCCACGGGGGGGGGCCTGAAGCTTTCTTT
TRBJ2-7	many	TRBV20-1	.	CSARDAGTLAYYEQYF	TGCAGTGCTAGAGATGCCGGGACACTCGCATACTACGAGCAGTACTTC
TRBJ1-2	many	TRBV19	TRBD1	CASSIAGTGNYGYTF	TGTGCCAGTAGTATAGCCGGGACAGGCAACTATGGCTACACCTTC
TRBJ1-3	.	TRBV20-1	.	CSTRDLLAGNTIYF	TGCAGTACGAGGGACCTCCTTGCCGGAAACACCATATATTTT
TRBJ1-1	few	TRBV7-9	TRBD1	CASSLGPGRGSFSAEAFF	TGTGCCAGCAGCTTAGGCCCCGGCAGGGGGTCGTTCTCAGCTGAAGCTTTCTTT
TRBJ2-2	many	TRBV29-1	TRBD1	CSARQGVGELFF	TGCAGCGCTCGACAGGGGGTCGGGGAGCTGTTTTTT
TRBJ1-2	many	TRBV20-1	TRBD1	CSAIEGAYGYTF	TGCAGTGCTATTGAGGGGGCTTATGGCTACACCTTC